This T cell receptor (beta chain) derives from a study of identical twins. In its sample, this clonotype was seen once. Its specificity is unknown. Study-level findings and limits: Models came in too low on out-of-frame TCR alpha sharing in monozygotic twins.

This CDR3 is built from 15 residues. V dropped 0 bases and J dropped 4 bases, with 15 bases sitting between them. The germline gives CDR1 DFQATT, CDR2 SNEGSKA (reference sequence). TCRdb processed the 5' RACE reads anew with MiXCR; each CDR3 protein has one entry. The table includes about 520,000 distinct CDR3 sequences, 20% to 25% detected once. This sample also appeared in a second study, on T cells expressing NK-cell markers.

V is TRBV20-1 and J is TRBJ1-1; TRBD1 might be the D (5 bases). This TCR was sampled from a young woman in good health. Source material: CD4+ T cells sorted from blood. The CDR3 bases are TGCAGTGCTAGAGATCTGGGAAAGGGGAGCACTGAAGCTTTCTTT. Amino acids: CSARDLGKGSTEAFF.